This TCR beta chain derives from a study of blood T cell repertoires in COVID-19. Study-level background: Sites across the United States, Italy and Spain contributed samples from acute and convalescent COVID-19. T cells, B-cell-depleted T cells, or PBMCs provided the cDNA or gDNA that served as material.

Clones were sequenced by immunoSEQ multiplex PCR, and TCRdb holds only the in-frame ones, with some missing. The repertoire holds over 75,000 clones, with about 82% as singletons. With 6 bases removed from V and 8 bases from J, the gap between germline ends came to 16 bases. There are 13 residues in the CDR3. Sequencing was performed on peripheral blood. This TCR came from a human donor in a cohort sampled during active COVID-19. This chain joins TRBV12-3 or TRBV12-4 and TRBJ1-2; D unclear. Here the CDR3 reads CASSQVPEYGYTF. The CDR3 DNA is TGTGCCAGCAGCCAGGTCCCCGAGTACGGCTACACCTTC.